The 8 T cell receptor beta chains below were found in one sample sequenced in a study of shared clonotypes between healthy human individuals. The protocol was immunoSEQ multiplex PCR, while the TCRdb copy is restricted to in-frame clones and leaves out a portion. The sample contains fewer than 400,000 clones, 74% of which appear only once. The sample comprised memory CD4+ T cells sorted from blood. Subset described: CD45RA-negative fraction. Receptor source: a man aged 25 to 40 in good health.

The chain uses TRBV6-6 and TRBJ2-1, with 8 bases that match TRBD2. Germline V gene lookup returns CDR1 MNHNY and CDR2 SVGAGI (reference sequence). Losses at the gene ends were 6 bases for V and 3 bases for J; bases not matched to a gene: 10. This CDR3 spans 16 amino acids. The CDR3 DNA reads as TGTGCCAGCAGCCCCCTCACGGGACTAGACTACAATGAGCAGTTCTTC. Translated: CASSPLTGLDYNEQFF.

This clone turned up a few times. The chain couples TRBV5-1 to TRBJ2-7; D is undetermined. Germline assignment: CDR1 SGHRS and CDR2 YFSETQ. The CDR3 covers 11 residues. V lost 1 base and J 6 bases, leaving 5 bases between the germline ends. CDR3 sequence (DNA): TGCGCCAGCAGCTTGTTTAGCGAGCAGTACTTC. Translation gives CASSLFSEQYF. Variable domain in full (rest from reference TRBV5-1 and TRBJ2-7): KAGVTQTPRYLIKTRGQQVTLSCSPISGHRSVSWYQQTPGQGLQFLFEYFSETQRNKGNFPGRFSGRQFSNSRSEMNVSTLELGDSALYLCASSLFSEQYFGPGTRLTVT.

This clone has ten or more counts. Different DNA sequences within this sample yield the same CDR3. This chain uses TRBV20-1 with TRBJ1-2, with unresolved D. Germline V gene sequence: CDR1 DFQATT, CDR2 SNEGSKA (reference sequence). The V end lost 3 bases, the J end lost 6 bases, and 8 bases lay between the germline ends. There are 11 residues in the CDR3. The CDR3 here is CSASAGNGYTF. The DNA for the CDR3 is TGCAGTGCTAGCGCCGGGAATGGCTACACCTTC.

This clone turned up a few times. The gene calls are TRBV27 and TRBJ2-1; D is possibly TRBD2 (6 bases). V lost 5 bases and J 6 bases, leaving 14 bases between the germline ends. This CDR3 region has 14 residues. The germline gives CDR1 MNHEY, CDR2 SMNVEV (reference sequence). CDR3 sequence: CASSPTREPNEQFF. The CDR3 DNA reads TGTGCCAGCAGTCCTACGCGGGAACCCAATGAGCAGTTCTTC.

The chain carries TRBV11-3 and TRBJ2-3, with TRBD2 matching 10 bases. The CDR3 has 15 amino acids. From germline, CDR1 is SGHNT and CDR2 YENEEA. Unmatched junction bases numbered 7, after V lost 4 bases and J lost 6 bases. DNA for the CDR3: TGTGCCAGCAGCTCCACTAGCGGGACCGCCGATACGCAGTATTTT. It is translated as CASSSTSGTADTQYF.

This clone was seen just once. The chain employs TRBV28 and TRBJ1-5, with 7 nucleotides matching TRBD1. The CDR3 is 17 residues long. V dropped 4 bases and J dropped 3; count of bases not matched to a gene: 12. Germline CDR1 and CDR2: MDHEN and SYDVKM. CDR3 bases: TGTGCCAGCAGTTCCCCCGGGACAGCCGACTTCAATCAGCCCCAGCATTTT. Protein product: CASSSPGTADFNQPQHF.

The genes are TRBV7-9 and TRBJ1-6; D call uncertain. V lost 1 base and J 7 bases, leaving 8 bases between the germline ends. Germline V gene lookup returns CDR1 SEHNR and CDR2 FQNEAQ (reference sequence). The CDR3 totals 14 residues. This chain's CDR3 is CASSLGQINSPLHF. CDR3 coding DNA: TGTGCCAGCAGCTTAGGCCAAATCAATTCACCCCTCCACTTT.

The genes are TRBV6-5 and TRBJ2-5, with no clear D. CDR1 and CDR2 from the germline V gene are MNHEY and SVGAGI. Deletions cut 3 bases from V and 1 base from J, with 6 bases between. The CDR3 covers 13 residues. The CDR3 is CASSYRVQETQYF. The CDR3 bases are TGTGCCAGCAGTTATAGGGTCCAAGAGACCCAGTACTTC.